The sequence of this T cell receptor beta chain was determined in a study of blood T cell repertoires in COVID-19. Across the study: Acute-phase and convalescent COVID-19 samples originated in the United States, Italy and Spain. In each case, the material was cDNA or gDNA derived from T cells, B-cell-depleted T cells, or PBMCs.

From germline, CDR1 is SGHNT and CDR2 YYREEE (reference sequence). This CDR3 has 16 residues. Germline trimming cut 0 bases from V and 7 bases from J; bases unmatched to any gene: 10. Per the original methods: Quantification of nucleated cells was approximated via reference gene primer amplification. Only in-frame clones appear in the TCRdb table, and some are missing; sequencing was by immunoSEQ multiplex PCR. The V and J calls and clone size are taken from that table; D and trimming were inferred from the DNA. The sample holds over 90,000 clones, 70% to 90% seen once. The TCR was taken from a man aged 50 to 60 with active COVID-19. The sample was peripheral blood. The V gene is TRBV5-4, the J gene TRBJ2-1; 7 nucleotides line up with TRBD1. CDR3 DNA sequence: TGTGCCAGCAGCTTGGCCGAAAGGGGGCGAACGAATGAGCAGTTCTTC. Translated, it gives CASSLAERGRTNEQFF. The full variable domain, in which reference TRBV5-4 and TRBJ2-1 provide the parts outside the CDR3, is ETGVTQSPTHLIKTRGQQVTLRCSSQSGHNTVSWYQQALGQGPQFIFQYYREEENGRGNFPPRFSGLQFPNYSSELNVNALELDDSALYLCASSLAERGRTNEQFFGPGTRLTVL.